This TCR beta chain was sequenced in a study of blood T cells in healthy people across ages. A second PCR of roughly 6 to 12 cycles used a sample-barcoded 5' primer and a J-beta primer mix. TCRdb re-derived calls from the 5' RACE reads in MiXCR, one entry per CDR3 protein. The sample has 1.5 million or so distinct CDR3 sequences, about 43% seen once; the top ten hold 7.9%. Germline values: CDR1 MNHEY, CDR2 SMNVEV (reference sequence). The V end lost 8 bases, the J end lost 3 bases, and 7 bases lay between the germline ends. The CDR3 is 12 residues long. This chain joins TRBV27 and TRBJ2-2, with D hard to call. This clonotype was obtained from a woman aged 18-30 years in good health. The specimen was blood. CDR3 nucleotides: TGTGCCAGCGGAGTTTACACCGGGGAGCTGTTTTTT. Its translation: CASGVYTGELFF.